This T cell receptor beta chain was captured by sequencing in a study of blood T cell repertoires in COVID-19 (TCRdb year 2020). Study-level background: Collaborator samples came from the United States, Italy and Spain and covered acute and convalescent phases of COVID-19. The prospective study material was composed of cDNA or gDNA derived from T cells, B-cell-depleted T cells, or PBMCs. The sample metadata nearly always contained a de-identified subject ID, COVID-19 status, age in years and sex. Where HLA class I and class II types were available, the types were taken from metadata supplied by the sample provider, not from assay-based typing. A freely available public database, intended as a resource for researchers studying the immune response to SARS-CoV-2, is where the repertoires were released. The samples were drawn from the first 160 participants of the ongoing ImmuneRACE study and from 1,200 or so subjects provided by 6 global collaborators. Subjects who had been exposed to COVID-19, were actively infected with it, or had recovered from it provided the deeply sampled blood TCRbeta repertoires that made up the dataset.

Whole blood was collected in K2EDTA tubes by collaborating institutions according to the institutions' own protocols. Collaborator samples were shipped for TCRbeta analysis as frozen whole blood, isolated PBMCs, or DNA extracted from either sample type. Inclusive of the bounding cysteine and phenylalanine, the CDR3 is 12 residues long. Only the CDR3 region is kept as DNA, spanning 36 bases read in frame from base 1. V is shortened by 2 bases, J by 6 bases, and the region joining them spans 7 bases. Looking up the germline V gene yields CDR1 KGHDR and CDR2 SFDVKD. The immunoSEQ Assay, a bias-controlled multiplex PCR, was used to amplify TCRbeta CDR3 regions from genomic DNA. As for how the authors treated the data: Nucleated cell counts per sample were estimated from amplification of reference gene primers within the assay. Sequence reads were collapsed and filtered to measure the absolute abundance of every unique TCRbeta CDR3 rearrangement. Productive Simpson clonality was computed per sample as the square root of Simpson's diversity index over productive rearrangements. The immuneACCESS repertoire file appears here via TCRdb, limited to in-frame rearrangements. These files lack a portion of the clones; in checked studies, under half of the deficit traces to unresolved V genes, and the cause of the others is not known. Clone size and V and J calls were adopted from that table, with D and trimming inferred from the DNA. Counted in this sample were about 60,000 clones; 88% of them appeared once. The ten top clones hold 4.5% to 5% of the sample.

Concerning this clone: What this receptor recognizes is not known. Base qualities are not at hand, and no much larger clone is one base apart.

Summary of the overall study and its limitations: The quantity of clinical and demographic metadata differed by source and by participant and was supplied without curation.

The receptor comes from a man in his fifties or sixties with acute or convalescent COVID-19. In this chain, TRBV24-1 is recombined with TRBJ2-7; there is no confident call for the D gene. Sequenced material: peripheral blood. CDR3 reads: CATSDSPGEQYF. The sequenced DNA is TGTGCCACCAGTGATTCCCCGGGCGAGCAGTACTTC.